Below are 4 T cell receptor beta chains sequenced from a single sample in a study of cytomegalovirus exposure and HLA in healthy donors. A multiplex PCR was run with 60 Vbeta primers and 13 Jbeta primers. Sequencing used immunoSEQ multiplex PCR; TCRdb keeps in-frame clones, though not all of them. The sample contains around 130,000 clones, roughly 9% of which appear only once. The specimen sequenced was PBMCs. These receptors originate from a woman between 35 and 50 years old in good health and CMV-seropositive.

This clone was picked up a small number of times. The rearrangement links TRBV30 to TRBJ2-5, with TRBD2 matching 9 bases. The CDR3 is made up of 16 amino acids. The V and J ends lost 2 bases and 4 bases, in that order; junction bases with no gene match: 11. Germline CDR1 is GTSNPN and CDR2 is SVGIG (reference sequence). CDR3 protein: CAWSPARTSVVETQYF. CDR3 coding DNA: TGTGCCTGGAGTCCAGCACGGACTAGCGTGGTAGAGACCCAGTACTTC. The full variable domain, rest sourced from reference TRBV30 and TRBJ2-5, is SQTIHQWPATLVQPVGSPLSLECTVEGTSNPNLYWYRQAAGRGLQLLFYSVGIGQISSEVPQNLSASRPQDRQFILSSKKLLLSDSGFYLCAWSPARTSVVETQYFGPGTRLLVL.

This clone has a handful of counts. The rearrangement uses TRBV30 and TRBJ2-7, with a possible D match to TRBD1 (6 bases). Germline V gives CDR1 GTSNPN, CDR2 SVGIG (reference sequence). The CDR3 contains 14 residues. The V end lost 0 bases, the J end lost 7 bases, and 16 bases lay between the germline ends. CDR3 in amino acids: CAWSVGGSLGEQYF. CDR3 bases: TGTGCCTGGAGTGTTGGGGGCTCCCTAGGGGAGCAGTACTTC.

The sample holds a few counts of this clone. This chain uses TRBV11-2 with TRBJ1-5; no definite D call. The V gene lost 5 bases and the J gene lost 4 bases, with 18 bases spanning the gap. The germline CDR1 and CDR2 sequences are SGHAT and FQNNGV. The CDR3 extends over 16 amino acids. In nucleotides, the CDR3 is TGTGCCAGCAGCCTCTCCGGAGGATTGGTAAATCAGCCCCAGCATTTT. Amino acids: CASSLSGGLVNQPQHF.

The V gene is TRBV9, the J gene TRBJ2-5, with D perhaps TRBD2 (5 bases). The DNA end is more similar to TRBJ2-7, so the J call may be wrong. The CDR3 spans 12 residues. Germline CDR1 is SGDLS and CDR2 is YYNGEE. CDR3 nucleotides: TGTGCCAGCAGCGGCGAGGGCTACGAGCAGTACTTC. Its protein product is CASSGEGYEQYF.